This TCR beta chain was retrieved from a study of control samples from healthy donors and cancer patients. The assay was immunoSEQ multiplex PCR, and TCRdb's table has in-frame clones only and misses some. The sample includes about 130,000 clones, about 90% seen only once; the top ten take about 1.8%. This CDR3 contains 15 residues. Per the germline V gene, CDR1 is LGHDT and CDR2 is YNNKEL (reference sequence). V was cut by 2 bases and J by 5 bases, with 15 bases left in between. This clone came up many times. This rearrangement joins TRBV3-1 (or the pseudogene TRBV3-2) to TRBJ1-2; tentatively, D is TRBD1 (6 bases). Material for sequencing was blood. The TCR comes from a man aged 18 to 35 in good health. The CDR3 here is CASSQRPTGPYGYTF. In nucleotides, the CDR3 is TGTGCCAGCAGCCAAAGACCGACAGGACCGTATGGCTACACCTTC.